The source of this TCR beta chain is a study of cytomegalovirus exposure and HLA in healthy donors. This CDR3 spans 13 amino acids. The germline CDR1 and CDR2 sequences are MNHEY and SVGAGI. The J segment lost 5 bases and the V segment lost 6 bases, leaving 5 bases of the junction unmatched. The PCR made use of 60 Vbeta and 13 Jbeta primers. Produced via immunoSEQ multiplex PCR; TCRdb's table is partial and in-frame only. The data contain around 300,000 clones, just under 85% of them singletons. Sequencing used PBMCs. V usage is TRBV6-5 and J usage is TRBJ2-7, with 9 bases lining up with TRBD2. The sequence was obtained from a woman aged 40-49 years in good health and CMV-seropositive. The CDR3 region has the DNA TGTGCCAGCAGAATAGCGGGAGTCAACGAGCAGTACTTC. Translated, it gives CASRIAGVNEQYF.